This T cell receptor (beta chain) was found in a study of shared clonotypes between healthy human individuals. Study-wide results and caveats: Shared across several donors were around 4.7% of the naive CD4 clonotypes.

About this clone: Its antigen is still unknown. Additional DNA sequences in this sample encode the identical CDR3.

Measured with immunoSEQ multiplex PCR; TCRdb has only the in-frame clones, and not every one. Of about 2.4 million clones in the sample, approximately 93% were seen once. Material: naive CD4+ T cells from PBMCs. Subset specified: CD45RA+ positively selected. This clonotype was sampled from a man aged 18 to 29 in good health. Some clones in this sample may be carry-over from other donors' samples.

The CDR3 reads CASSLGGISYNEQFF. The CDR3 DNA is TGCGCCAGCAGCTTGGGGGGAATCTCCTACAATGAGCAGTTCTTC. The chain combines TRBV5-1 with TRBJ2-1, with D hard to call. Germline V gene data show CDR1 as SGHRS and CDR2 as YFSETQ. V lost 0 bases and J 0 bases, leaving 7 bases between the germline ends. The CDR3 totals 15 residues.